A single sample is the source of the 30 T cell receptor beta chains below, sequenced in a study of OX40 agonist ivuxolimab in advanced cancers. The method was immunoSEQ multiplex PCR; TCRdb's version includes in-frame clones alone and lacks a portion of them. The table lists about 93,000 clones, roughly 91% of them singletons. Source: CD4+ or CD8+ T cells sorted from blood, taken in a trial of the OX40 agonist ivuxolimab. The receptors were gathered from an adult with an advanced solid tumor such as melanoma, head and neck, liver or kidney cancer.

In its sample, this clone was seen a few times. CDR3 region: CASCGQPYEQYF. The CDR3 bases are TGTGCCAGCTGCGGACAGCCCTACGAGCAGTACTTC. The V call is TRBV2, the J call TRBJ2-7, with a weak D call TRBD1 (6 bases). V was cut by 8 bases and J by 2 bases, with 10 bases left in between. CDR3 length: 12 amino acids. CDR1 is SNHLY, CDR2 FYNNEI, per germline.

The gene calls are TRBV23-1 and TRBJ2-7; 10 bases align to TRBD1. TRBV23-1 is an ORF, and what it does is uncertain. Trimming removed 3 bases from V and 4 bases from J; junction bases left unmatched: 6. The CDR3 extends over 15 amino acids. This CDR3 is CASSQVGTGEYEQYF. In DNA form, the CDR3 reads TGCGCCAGCAGTCAGGTCGGGACAGGGGAATACGAGCAGTACTTC.

The chain recombines TRBV9 with TRBJ2-3; 7 bases map to TRBD1. The CDR3 is 14 amino acids. Trimming removed 8 bases from V and 3 bases from J; junction bases left unmatched: 9. From germline, CDR1 is SGDLS and CDR2 YYNGEE. The CDR3, as DNA: TGTGCCAGTCAACAGGGGTTAGGAACAGATACGCAGTATTTT. Residues: CASQQGLGTDTQYF.

The chain has TRBV11-3 and TRBJ2-5, with 13 bases fitting TRBD2. The germline V gene encodes CDR1 SGHNT and CDR2 YENEEA. The CDR3 extends over 17 amino acids. The ends lost 5 bases at V and 0 bases at J; junction bases unmatched: 6. This chain's CDR3 is CASSRGLAGPYQETQYF. The CDR3 DNA reads as TGTGCCAGCAGCCGGGGACTAGCGGGACCGTACCAAGAGACCCAGTACTTC. The full variable domain, with the rest looked up from reference TRBV11-3 and TRBJ2-5, is EAGVVQSPRYKIIEKKQPVAFWCNPISGHNTLYWYLQNLGQGPELLIRYENEEAVDDSQLPKDRFSAERLKGVDSTLKIQPAELGDSAVYLCASSRGLAGPYQETQYFGPGTRLLVL.

J is TRBJ2-5 and V is TRBV5-1; D is unresolved. The germline V gene encodes CDR1 SGHRS and CDR2 YFSETQ. The CDR3 is made up of 14 amino acids. The V and J ends lost 4 bases and 1 base respectively, with 11 bases between them. For the CDR3, the DNA is TGCGCCAGCAGCCCGGTTAGTACCCAAGAGACCCAGTACTTC. Translating gives CASSPVSTQETQYF.

V and J are TRBV10-2 and TRBJ2-7; D uncertain. The CDR3 is 14 residues long. V dropped 2 bases and J dropped 1 base, with 9 bases sitting between them. The germline gives CDR1 WSHSY, CDR2 SAAADI. The DNA for the CDR3 is TGCGCCAGCAGTGAGGCGACCCAGTCCTACGAGCAGTACTTC. Amino acid sequence: CASSEATQSYEQYF.

This clone was observed a few times. V is TRBV11-1 and J is TRBJ2-2, with D tentatively TRBD2 (5 bases). V gave up 5 bases and J gave up 0 bases, with 13 bases separating them. Per the germline V gene, CDR1 is SGHAT and CDR2 is FQDESV (reference sequence). The CDR3 has 16 residues. This CDR3 reads CASSTTLGANTGELFF. The CDR3 DNA sequence: TGTGCCAGCAGCACTACATTGGGAGCGAACACCGGGGAGCTGTTTTTT.

The V gene is TRBV8-2, the J gene TRBJ2-6. TRBV8-2 is a documented pseudogene. The CDR3 has 15 residues. The CDR3 DNA reads as TGTGGCACCCAGGAGACACAAAGTCGGGCCAACGTCCTGACTTTC. Its translation: CGTQETQSRANVLTF.

The CDR3 DNA reads as TGTGCCAGCAGCCCTGGACGGGGTGAGCAGTTCTTC. This codes for CASSPGRGEQFF. The chain is built from TRBV5-8 and TRBJ2-1; TRBD2 is a possible D gene (5 bases). CDR1 is SGHTS, CDR2 YDEGEE, per germline. Between the trimmed V and J ends, which lost 4 bases and 9 bases, there was a span of 11 bases. This CDR3 has 12 amino acids.

The genes are TRBV10-3 and TRBJ2-3, with TRBD2 matching 13 bases. Trimming removed 3 bases from V and 3 bases from J; junction bases left unmatched: 6. The CDR3 totals 17 residues. Germline lookup yields CDR1 ENHRY and CDR2 SYGVKD. CDR3 sequence reads: CAISDTSGRAETDTQYF. In DNA form, the CDR3 reads TGTGCCATCAGTGACACTAGCGGGAGGGCCGAGACAGATACGCAGTATTTT.

The chain is built from TRBV5-1 and TRBJ2-1; tentative D call: TRBD1 (6 bases). The CDR3 totals 13 residues. The germline CDR1 and CDR2 sequences are SGHRS and YFSETQ. V was shortened by 2 bases and J by 6 bases, with 9 bases between the two germline ends. CDR3 sequence: CASSFETGNEQFF. The CDR3 coding sequence is TGCGCCAGCAGCTTCGAGACAGGCAATGAGCAGTTCTTC.

V and J are TRBV11-2 and TRBJ2-1, with D maybe TRBD2 (5 bases). The CDR3 extends over 17 amino acids. V was shortened by 6 bases and J by 12 bases, with 30 bases between the two germline ends. The germline V gene has CDR1 SGHAT and CDR2 FQNNGV. The CDR3 DNA reads as TGTGCCAGCAGACCTCCCGGGGTCTCGTCGGGAAAAATGGGGCAGTTCTTC. Translating gives CASRPPGVSSGKMGQFF.

V gene TRBV7-9 combines with J gene TRBJ2-7, with TRBD1 identical over 8 bases. The V segment lost 5 bases and the J segment 4 bases; nucleotides outside the gene matches: 10. CDR3 length: 15 amino acids. Germline CDR1 and CDR2: SEHNR and FQNEAQ (reference sequence). The CDR3 sequence is CASSPWTGTGYEQYF. In nucleotides, the CDR3 is TGTGCCAGCAGCCCCTGGACAGGGACTGGTTACGAGCAGTACTTC.

V and J are TRBV5-1 and TRBJ2-2; tentatively, D is TRBD2 (6 bases). The CDR3 runs 15 residues. Germline V lookup: CDR1 SGHRS, CDR2 YFSETQ. V lost 0 bases and J lost 4, with 10 bases in between. DNA of the CDR3: TGCGCCAGCAGCTTGGGCGGGATCCGCACCGGGGAGCTGTTTTTT. It encodes CASSLGGIRTGELFF.

The chain links TRBV7-3 to TRBJ1-3; D is undetermined. In germline, CDR1 is SGHTA, CDR2 FQGTGA. This CDR3 comprises 13 residues. Trimming removed 5 bases at V and 4 bases at J, with 9 bases between. DNA for the CDR3: TGTGCCAGCAGCCCCGGGTCGGGAAACACCATATATTTT. This sequence encodes CASSPGSGNTIYF.

The chain joins TRBV5-1 to TRBJ2-2, with D hard to call. The germline V and J ends were trimmed by 1 base and 0 bases, with 10 bases remaining between them. The CDR3 is 16 residues long. Germline V gene sequence: CDR1 SGHRS, CDR2 YFSETQ. CDR3 nucleotides: TGCGCCAGCAGCTTGCAGGAGAGAACGAACACCGGGGAGCTGTTTTTT. Translation gives CASSLQERTNTGELFF.

The V and J genes are TRBV7-2 and TRBJ2-2; TRBD2 aligns across 10 bases. Looked up from germline, CDR1 is SGHTA and CDR2 is FQGNSA. V dropped 5 bases and J dropped 2; count of bases not matched to a gene: 8. The CDR3 sequence is 17 residues long. The CDR3 loop reads CASSQKASGGNTGELFF. Here the CDR3 DNA reads TGTGCCAGCAGCCAAAAAGCTAGCGGGGGAAACACCGGGGAGCTGTTTTTT.

This chain's CDR3 is CASSPLGRGNTGELFF. Written as DNA, the CDR3 is TGTGCCAGCAGTCCGCTGGGAAGGGGGAACACCGGGGAGCTGTTTTTT. The gene calls are TRBV27 and TRBJ2-2; D possibly corresponds to TRBD1 (5 bases). This CDR3 is built from 16 residues. Germline assignment: CDR1 MNHEY and CDR2 SMNVEV (reference sequence). Trimming removed 5 bases at V and 1 base at J, with 14 bases between.

This clone is a singleton in its sample. V usage is TRBV2 and J usage is TRBJ2-1; 12 bases align to TRBD2. The CDR3 has 14 amino acids. Unmatched junction bases numbered 4, after V lost 4 bases and J lost 9 bases. CDR1 is SNHLY and CDR2 is FYNNEI in the germline V gene. The CDR3 DNA reads as TGTGCCAGCAGTGGACTAGCGGGAGTTGGTGAGCAGTTCTTC. Translating it yields CASSGLAGVGEQFF.

CDR3: CASSPRTSGRAYNEQFF. CDR3 nucleotide sequence: TGTGCCAGCAGCCCTAGGACTAGCGGGAGGGCCTACAATGAGCAGTTCTTC. The J gene is TRBJ2-1, the V gene TRBV7-3, with TRBD2 matching over 15 bases. This CDR3 region has 17 residues. CDR1 is SGHTA and CDR2 is FQGTGA in the germline V gene. V gave up 5 bases and J gave up 2 bases; unmatched junction bases: 4.

The chain couples TRBV6-1 to TRBJ2-2; 10 bases match TRBD2. J gave up 5 bases and V 4 bases, and 4 bases lay outside the gene matches. CDR3 length: 15 residues. In germline, CDR1 is MNHNS, CDR2 SASEGT. As DNA, the CDR3 is TGTGCCAGCAGTGTTACACTAGCGGGGACCGGGGAGCTGTTTTTT. Translating it yields CASSVTLAGTGELFF.

V usage is TRBV28 and J usage is TRBJ1-3, with 8 bases that match TRBD1. CDR3 size: 17 residues. J gave up 8 bases and V 2 bases, and 14 bases lay outside the gene matches. CDR1 is MDHEN, CDR2 SYDVKM, per germline. Here the CDR3 DNA reads TGTGCCAGCAGTTTAGGCCCACGGACAGGGACTTTGGACACCATATATTTT. It codes for CASSLGPRTGTLDTIYF.

The gene calls are TRBV11-2 and TRBJ2-7; TRBD2 is a possible D gene (5 bases). This CDR3 region has 13 residues. The germline V gene has CDR1 SGHAT and CDR2 FQNNGV. The germline V and J ends were trimmed by 3 bases and 7 bases, with 13 bases remaining between them. CDR3 coding DNA: TGTGCCAGCAGCTTCGGGGAAAGAAGTGAGCAGTACTTC. Translated, it gives CASSFGERSEQYF. The variable domain in full, with the rest retrieved from reference TRBV11-2 and TRBJ2-7, is EAGVAQSPRYKIIEKRQSVAFWCNPISGHATLYWYQQILGQGPKLLIQFQNNGVVDDSQLPKDRFSAERLKGVDSTLKIQPAKLEDSAVYLCASSFGERSEQYFGPGTRLTVT.

The CDR3 loop is CASSIADSGNTIYF. The DNA of the CDR3 is TGTGCCAGTAGTATAGCGGACTCTGGAAACACCATATATTTT. This chain connects TRBV19 to TRBJ1-3; D remains unclear. The CDR3 runs 14 residues. Germline lookup yields CDR1 LNHDA and CDR2 SQIVND (reference sequence). Trimming removed 1 base from V and 0 bases from J, with 4 bases in between.

This chain joins TRBV5-1 and TRBJ2-1; D not resolved. Germline CDR1 SGHRS, CDR2 YFSETQ. This CDR3 contains 13 residues. The V end was cut by 4 bases, the J end by 5 bases, with 10 bases between. The CDR3 DNA reads as TGCGCCAGCAGCCCCTCCCTGCACAATGAGCAGTTCTTC. It codes for CASSPSLHNEQFF. The complete variable domain, with remaining parts taken from reference TRBV5-1 and TRBJ2-1, reads KAGVTQTPRYLIKTRGQQVTLSCSPISGHRSVSWYQQTPGQGLQFLFEYFSETQRNKGNFPGRFSGRQFSNSRSEMNVSTLELGDSALYLCASSPSLHNEQFFGPGTRLTVL.

CDR3 sequence (DNA): TGTGCCAGCTCACCACCGACTCGGGCCAGCACAGATACGCAGTATTTT. Translation gives CASSPPTRASTDTQYF. This rearrangement joins TRBV18 to TRBJ2-3, with no clear D. V was clipped by 0 bases and J by 0 bases, with 10 bases between them. Germline V CDR1 and CDR2: KGHSH, LQKENI. This CDR3 is built from 16 residues.

This clone was counted once. The chain links TRBV1 to TRBJ2-7; TRBD2, the D gene given by the table, was not confirmed from the DNA. TRBV1 is classified as a pseudogene. This CDR3 spans 15 amino acids. The CDR3 DNA sequence: TGCACCAGCAGCCAAGATCGGTCCCTATCCTACGAGCAGTACTTC. As protein: CTSSQDRSLSYEQYF.

The gene calls are TRBV7-2 and TRBJ2-7; 10 bases line up with TRBD1. The germline gives CDR1 SGHTA, CDR2 FQGNSA. The CDR3 covers 15 residues. V was clipped by 5 bases and J by 6 bases; unmatched bases: 10. The DNA of the CDR3 is TGTGCCAGCAGCCGGGGGGGACAGGGGACGGTCGAGCAGTACTTC. It yields the protein CASSRGGQGTVEQYF.

CDR3 DNA sequence: TGTGCCAGCAGTTACCAGGGCGGCTATGGCTACACCTTC. Translating it yields CASSYQGGYGYTF. The chain links TRBV6-5 to TRBJ1-2; D possibly corresponds to TRBD1 (5 bases). The V gene's germline CDR1 is MNHEY and CDR2 SVGAGI. The CDR3 loop spans 13 amino acids. V shed 2 bases and J shed 4 bases, with 8 bases lying between them.

J is TRBJ2-3 and V is TRBV11-2; 8 bases match TRBD1. CDR3 length: 16 residues. Germline CDR1 reads SGHAT; CDR2 reads FQNNGV. Trimming at V came to 5 bases and at J to 1 base, leaving 8 bases not matched to a gene. CDR3 loop: CASSPRTGMGTDTQYF. As DNA, the CDR3 is TGTGCCAGCAGCCCGCGGACAGGGATGGGCACAGATACGCAGTATTTT.